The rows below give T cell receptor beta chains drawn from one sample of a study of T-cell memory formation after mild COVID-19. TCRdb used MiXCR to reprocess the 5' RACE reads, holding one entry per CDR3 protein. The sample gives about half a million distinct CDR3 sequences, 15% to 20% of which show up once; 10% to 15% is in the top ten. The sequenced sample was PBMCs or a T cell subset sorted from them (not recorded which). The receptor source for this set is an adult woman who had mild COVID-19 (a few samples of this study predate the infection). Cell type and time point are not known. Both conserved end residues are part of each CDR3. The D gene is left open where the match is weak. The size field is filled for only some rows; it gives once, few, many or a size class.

DNA: TGTGCCAGCAGCCAAGATTGGGCAGGGAAGAACACTGAAGCTTTCTTT
CDR3: CASSQDWAGKNTEAFF
size: -
V: TRBV4-2
D: -
J: TRBJ1-1

DNA: TGTGCCAGCAGCCGAGAGCATCGAATGAGGACTGAAGCTTTCTTT
CDR3: CASSREHRMRTEAFF
size: -
V: TRBV4-2
D: -
J: TRBJ1-1

DNA: TGTGCCAGCACCCCCCTCGACGGGGGCGAGCAGTACTTC
CDR3: CASTPLDGGEQYF
size: few
V: TRBV7-9
D: -
J: TRBJ2-7

DNA: TGCAGTGCTTTCTTCAGGGGGGGAAACACTGAAGCTTTCTTT
CDR3: CSAFFRGGNTEAFF
size: many
V: TRBV20-1
D: TRBD1
J: TRBJ1-1

DNA: TGTGCCAGCAGCGTCAAGACTAGGGATGAGCAGTTCTTC
CDR3: CASSVKTRDEQFF
size: -
V: TRBV7-2
D: -
J: TRBJ2-1

DNA: TGCGCCAGCAGCCCGTCCGGGACAGGGGGGGGTTATGGTTACACCTTC
CDR3: CASSPSGTGGGYGYTF
size: few
V: TRBV5-1
D: TRBD1
J: TRBJ1-2

DNA: TGTGCCAGCACCACCGAGGGGGGCCCGGGGACCGGGGAGCTGTTTTTT
CDR3: CASTTEGGPGTGELFF
size: few
V: TRBV6-5
D: -
J: TRBJ2-2

DNA: TGTGCCAGCAGTTTACTAGCGGGAGTCGCCGGGGAGCTGTTTTTT
CDR3: CASSLLAGVAGELFF
size: -
V: TRBV27
D: TRBD2
J: TRBJ2-2

DNA: TGTGCCTGGAGGCAGCCGGAGACCCAGTACTTC
CDR3: CAWRQPETQYF
size: few
V: TRBV30
D: -
J: TRBJ2-5

DNA: TGTGCCAGCAGTGAATGGAGGGGTGGACCCGGGGAGCTGTTTTTT
CDR3: CASSEWRGGPGELFF
size: -
V: TRBV6-1
D: -
J: TRBJ2-2

DNA: TGCGCCAGCAGCTTAGGGACTAGCTCCTACAATGAGCAGTTCTTC
CDR3: CASSLGTSSYNEQFF
size: many
V: TRBV5-1
D: TRBD2
J: TRBJ2-1

DNA: TGCGCCAGCAGCTCCGTGGGTGGCGAGGAGACCCAGTACTTC
CDR3: CASSSVGGEETQYF
size: few
V: TRBV5-1
D: -
J: TRBJ2-5

DNA: TGCAGTGCTAGAGTCCCTTCTCGAGAGGGAGTCTACGAGCAGTACTTC
CDR3: CSARVPSREGVYEQYF
size: -
V: TRBV20-1
D: -
J: TRBJ2-7

DNA: TGTGCCAGCAGCCAAGCCCCCCTGAATGAAGCTTTCTTT
CDR3: CASSQAPLNEAFF
size: -
V: TRBV3-1
D: -
J: TRBJ1-1

DNA: TGTGCCAGCAGCCCGGGACTGGGCAGCACAGATACGCAGTATTTT
CDR3: CASSPGLGSTDTQYF
size: few
V: TRBV3-1
D: -
J: TRBJ2-3

DNA: TGTGCCACATCCCAGTCAAAAGCCCTGAACACTGAAGCTTTCTTT
CDR3: CATSQSKALNTEAFF
size: once
V: TRBV15
D: -
J: TRBJ1-1

DNA: TGCAGTGCTACTAGCACAGATACGCAGTATTTT
CDR3: CSATSTDTQYF
size: few
V: TRBV20-1
D: -
J: TRBJ2-3

DNA: TGCAGTGCTAGAGTGATTGGGGGGCTGTACGAGCAGTACTTC
CDR3: CSARVIGGLYEQYF
size: few
V: TRBV20-1
D: -
J: TRBJ2-7

DNA: TGTGCCAGCAGCCCGGGTAACACCGGGGAGCTGTTTTTT
CDR3: CASSPGNTGELFF
size: few
V: TRBV7-9
D: -
J: TRBJ2-2

DNA: TGCAGCGTTACCAGCCAACAGGGTAATGAGCAGTTCTTC
CDR3: CSVTSQQGNEQFF
size: -
V: TRBV29-1
D: -
J: TRBJ2-1

DNA: TGTGCCAGCAGCCCGCGGACAGGGTCATTTAATTCACCCCTCCACTTT
CDR3: CASSPRTGSFNSPLHF
size: few
V: TRBV9
D: TRBD1
J: TRBJ1-6

DNA: TGTGCCAGTACCAGGACAGGGGCAGATCAGCAGTACTTC
CDR3: CASTRTGADQQYF
size: -
V: TRBV19
D: TRBD1
J: TRBJ2-7

DNA: TGTGCCAGCAGCACCGGGACCCGGGAGCAGTACTTC
CDR3: CASSTGTREQYF
size: -
V: TRBV12-3/TRBV12-4
D: -
J: TRBJ2-7

DNA: TGTGCCAGCAGTGAATCTATGAACACTGAAGCTTTCTTT
CDR3: CASSESMNTEAFF
size: many
V: TRBV7-3
D: -
J: TRBJ1-1

DNA: TGTGCCAGCAGTTTAGAGATTATGAGAGGGGGATACACTGAAGCTTTCTTT
CDR3: CASSLEIMRGGYTEAFF
size: many
V: TRBV12-3/TRBV12-4
D: -
J: TRBJ1-1

DNA: TGTGCCAGCAGCTTGCAGGCGGGACAGGTGCCAGGTCAGCCCCAGCATTTT
CDR3: CASSLQAGQVPGQPQHF
size: few
V: TRBV5-6
D: TRBD1
J: TRBJ1-5

DNA: TGTGCCAGTAGTATTGGGGGGGACTATCAGCCCCAGCATTTT
CDR3: CASSIGGDYQPQHF
size: many
V: TRBV19
D: -
J: TRBJ1-5

DNA: TGTGCCGGCCAGGATAGGGGGGGCTCCTACAATGAGCAGTTCTTC
CDR3: CAGQDRGGSYNEQFF
size: -
V: TRBV2
D: -
J: TRBJ2-1

DNA: TGTGCCAGCAGTGACAGGCAGGGGGTATTGGAGACCCAGTACTTC
CDR3: CASSDRQGVLETQYF
size: -
V: TRBV28
D: TRBD1
J: TRBJ2-5

DNA: TGTGCCACCAGTGAATGGACAGGGAATGGAGAGCAGTTCTTC
CDR3: CATSEWTGNGEQFF
size: -
V: TRBV24-1
D: TRBD1
J: TRBJ2-1

DNA: TGTGCCAGCAGCTTAGTCCCTAGCGGGAGTAAGCAGTACTTC
CDR3: CASSLVPSGSKQYF
size: many
V: TRBV7-2
D: TRBD2
J: TRBJ2-7

DNA: TGTGCCAGCAGCTTCGGAGACAGCGGCACCGGGGAGCTGTTTTTT
CDR3: CASSFGDSGTGELFF
size: -
V: TRBV7-6
D: -
J: TRBJ2-2

DNA: TGTGCCAGTAATCCATCGGGGGGGAACACTGAAGCTTTCTTT
CDR3: CASNPSGGNTEAFF
size: few
V: TRBV19
D: -
J: TRBJ1-1

DNA: TGCGCCAGCAGCCTCCAAGTGAGGAACACTGAAGCTTTCTTT
CDR3: CASSLQVRNTEAFF
size: -
V: TRBV4-3
D: -
J: TRBJ1-1

DNA: TGCGCCAGCAAGCCGGGCTCCTACAATGAGCAGTTCTTC
CDR3: CASKPGSYNEQFF
size: -
V: TRBV5-1
D: -
J: TRBJ2-1

DNA: TGCGCCAGCTCATCAGGCGCCGTTTACAATGAGCAGTTCTTC
CDR3: CASSSGAVYNEQFF
size: -
V: TRBV5-1
D: -
J: TRBJ2-1

DNA: TGTGCCAGCAGCTTAAGTCCCAGCGGGAGGGGTTACACAGATACGCAGTATTTT
CDR3: CASSLSPSGRGYTDTQYF
size: -
V: TRBV7-2
D: TRBD2
J: TRBJ2-3

DNA: TGCAGTGCTAGAGATCACACTGGCTACACCTTC
CDR3: CSARDHTGYTF
size: -
V: TRBV20-1
D: -
J: TRBJ1-2

DNA: TGTGCCAGCACGAGACACGGTACAGGGATGAGCTCCTACGAGCAGTACTTC
CDR3: CASTRHGTGMSSYEQYF
size: few
V: TRBV2
D: -
J: TRBJ2-7

DNA: TGTGCCAGCAAATCCTACACAGGGAGGGGCGGGACCCAGTACTTC
CDR3: CASKSYTGRGGTQYF
size: few
V: TRBV6-5
D: -
J: TRBJ2-5

DNA: TGCGCCAGCAGAACGGGGAATACCTACAATGAGCAGTTCTTC
CDR3: CASRTGNTYNEQFF
size: many
V: TRBV5-1
D: -
J: TRBJ2-1

DNA: TGTGCCAGCGGCCGGACTAGCGGCCCATACAATGAGCAGTTCTTC
CDR3: CASGRTSGPYNEQFF
size: -
V: TRBV9
D: TRBD2
J: TRBJ2-1

DNA: TGTGCCAGCAGCCAAGGGGGTGGCGGGAGCTCCTACAATGAGCAGTTCTTC
CDR3: CASSQGGGGSSYNEQFF
size: few
V: TRBV3-1
D: TRBD2
J: TRBJ2-1

DNA: TGCGCCAGCAGCGTGGAGCAAGAGACCCAGTACTTC
CDR3: CASSVEQETQYF
size: -
V: TRBV5-1
D: -
J: TRBJ2-5

DNA: TGTGCCACCAGTGCCCGGGACAGGTGGGCCTACAATGAGCAGTTCTTC
CDR3: CATSARDRWAYNEQFF
size: many
V: TRBV24-1
D: TRBD1
J: TRBJ2-1

DNA: TGTGCCAGCAAGGGCGTTAGCTCCTACAATGAGCAGTTCTTC
CDR3: CASKGVSSYNEQFF
size: few
V: TRBV5-6
D: -
J: TRBJ2-1

DNA: TGTGCCAGCAGCTCTCTCAGAGATGGCTACACCTTC
CDR3: CASSSLRDGYTF
size: few
V: TRBV14
D: -
J: TRBJ1-2

DNA: TGTGCCAGCTCACTCCGGGGGCTCGACACTGAAGCTTTCTTT
CDR3: CASSLRGLDTEAFF
size: many
V: TRBV18
D: -
J: TRBJ1-1

DNA: TGTGCCACCAGTGATTCGCCGGGACAAGAAACCCAGTACTTC
CDR3: CATSDSPGQETQYF
size: many
V: TRBV24-1
D: -
J: TRBJ2-5

DNA: TGTGCCAGCAGCCCCTACGACAGGGGGAGCCATGGCTACACCTTC
CDR3: CASSPYDRGSHGYTF
size: few
V: TRBV7-3
D: TRBD1
J: TRBJ1-2